This T cell receptor beta chain was obtained from a study of blood T cell repertoires in COVID-19. TCRdb's copy holds only in-frame clones and misses some; the assay was immunoSEQ multiplex PCR. The repertoire holds fewer than 200,000 clones, with 86% as singletons. CDR1 MGHRA and CDR2 YSYEKL come from the germline V gene. Between the trimmed V and J ends, which lost 1 base and 0 bases, there was a span of 7 bases. The CDR3 totals 16 residues. Sequenced material: PBMCs or T cells enriched from blood (not recorded which). The genes are TRBV4-1 and TRBJ1-6; D not certain. The receptor was isolated from a woman aged 40 to 49 in a cohort exposed to, infected with or recovered from COVID-19 (not recorded which). The CDR3 region has the DNA TGCGCCAGCAGCCAAGCGGTGAGCTCCTATAATTCACCCCTCCACTTT. Its translation is CASSQAVSSYNSPLHF.